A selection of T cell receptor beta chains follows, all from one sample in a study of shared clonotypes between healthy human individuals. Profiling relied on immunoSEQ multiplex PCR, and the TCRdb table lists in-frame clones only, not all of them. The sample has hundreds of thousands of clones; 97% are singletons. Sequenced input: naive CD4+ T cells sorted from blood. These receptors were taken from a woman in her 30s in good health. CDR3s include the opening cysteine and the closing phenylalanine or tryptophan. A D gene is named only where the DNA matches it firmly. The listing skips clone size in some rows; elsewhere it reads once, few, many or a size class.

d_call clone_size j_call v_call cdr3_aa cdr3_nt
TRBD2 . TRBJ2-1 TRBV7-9 CASSFYSPSGIDEQFF TGTGCCAGCAGCTTTTACTCCCCTAGCGGGATCGATGAGCAGTTCTTC
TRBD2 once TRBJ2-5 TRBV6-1 CASRGLAGGGESQYF TGTGCCAGCAGAGGACTAGCGGGAGGGGGGGAGTCCCAGTACTTC
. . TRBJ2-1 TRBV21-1 CASRTAGGVRFF TGTGCCAGCAGGACAGCGGGGGGTGTCCGGTTCTTC
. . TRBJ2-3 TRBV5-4 CASSPDGRGTDTQYF TGTGCCAGCAGCCCCGACGGTAGAGGCACAGATACGCAGTATTTT
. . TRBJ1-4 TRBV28 CAGGDTVNEKLFF TGTGCGGGCGGGGACACCGTTAATGAAAAACTGTTTTTT
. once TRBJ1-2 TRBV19 CASSIFNMGYTF TGTGCCAGTAGTATTTTCAACATGGGCTACACCTTC
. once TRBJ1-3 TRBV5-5 CASSLVGEGSSGNTIYF TGTGCCAGCAGCTTGGTGGGGGAGGGGAGCTCTGGAAACACCATATATTTT
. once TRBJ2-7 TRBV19 CASSTSVTASYEQYF TGTGCCAGTAGTACTTCCGTAACAGCTTCCTACGAGCAGTACTTC
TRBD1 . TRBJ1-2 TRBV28 CASSSTQGGYGYTF TGTGCCAGCAGTTCGACCCAGGGGGGATATGGCTACACCTTC
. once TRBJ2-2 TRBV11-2 CASSARGLNTGELFF TGTGCCAGCAGCGCACGCGGGCTAAACACCGGGGAGCTGTTTTTT
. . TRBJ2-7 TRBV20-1 CSATAPYEQYF TGCAGTGCTACGGCGCCCTACGAGCAGTACTTC
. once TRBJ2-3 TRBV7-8 CASSLRLVTDTQYF TGTGCCAGCAGCTTAAGACTAGTAACAGATACGCAGTATTTT
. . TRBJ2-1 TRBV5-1 CASRGRAPSWEQFF TGCGCCAGCAGGGGCCGGGCCCCCAGTTGGGAGCAGTTCTTC
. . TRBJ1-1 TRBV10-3 CAIRARPEGTEAFF TGTGCCATCAGGGCGAGACCCGAAGGGACTGAAGCTTTCTTT
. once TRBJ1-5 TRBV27 CASSQNGNQPQHF TGTGCCAGCAGTCAAAATGGCAATCAGCCCCAGCATTTT
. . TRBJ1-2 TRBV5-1 CASSHGQNNYGYTF TGCGCCAGCAGCCACGGACAGAACAACTATGGCTACACCTTC
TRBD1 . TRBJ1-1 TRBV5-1 CASSLGQAGVNTEAFF TGCGCCAGCAGCCTTGGACAGGCGGGGGTGAACACTGAAGCTTTCTTT
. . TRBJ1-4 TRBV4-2 CASSQDVGIATNEKLFF TGTGCCAGCAGCCAAGATGTAGGGATCGCAACTAATGAAAAACTGTTTTTT
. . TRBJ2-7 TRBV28 CASSFWPSYEQYF TGTGCCAGCAGTTTCTGGCCGTCCTACGAGCAGTACTTC
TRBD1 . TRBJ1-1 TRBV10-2 CASSRTGLNTEAFF TGCGCCAGCAGTAGGACAGGGTTGAACACTGAAGCTTTCTTT
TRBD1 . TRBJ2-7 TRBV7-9 CASSSGQATYEQYF TGTGCCAGCAGCTCCGGACAGGCAACCTACGAGCAGTACTTC
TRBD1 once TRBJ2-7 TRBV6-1 CARDRAFLGQYF TGTGCCCGGGACAGGGCCTTTTTAGGGCAGTACTTC
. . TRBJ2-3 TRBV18 CASSPRLASSTDTQYF TGTGCCAGCTCACCAAGGTTGGCCAGCAGCACAGATACGCAGTATTTT
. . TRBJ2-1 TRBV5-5 CASSPGKGASGHYNEQFF TGTGCCAGCAGCCCCGGGAAGGGGGCTAGCGGTCACTACAATGAGCAGTTCTTC
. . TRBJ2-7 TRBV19 CASSTGRTYEQYF TGTGCCAGTAGTACGGGGAGGACCTACGAGCAGTACTTC
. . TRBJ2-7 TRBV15 CATSRVGANSYEQYF TGTGCCACCAGCAGAGTGGGGGCCAACTCCTACGAGCAGTACTTC
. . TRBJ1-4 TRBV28 CASSNGQNNEKLFF TGTGCCAGCAGCAATGGACAGAATAATGAAAAACTGTTTTTT
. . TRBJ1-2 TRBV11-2 CASSVNLFYTF TGTGCCAGCAGCGTAAACCTGTTCTACACCTTC
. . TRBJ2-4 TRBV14 CASSRQTRDIQYF TGTGCCAGCAGCCGCCAGACCCGGGACATTCAGTACTTC
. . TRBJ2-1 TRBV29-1 CSAAELLFGNEQFF TGCAGCGCCGCGGAGCTGCTGTTTGGCAATGAGCAGTTCTTC
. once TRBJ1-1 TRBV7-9 CASSLGGGGYTEAFF TGTGCCAGCAGCTTAGGGGGAGGTGGTTACACTGAAGCTTTCTTT
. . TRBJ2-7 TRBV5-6 CASSAFTGGEAEQYF TGTGCCAGCAGCGCATTTACAGGGGGGGAGGCCGAGCAGTACTTC
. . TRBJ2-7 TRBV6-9 CASSSPLPNVNEQYF TGTGCCAGCAGTTCCCCGTTGCCAAATGTGAACGAGCAGTACTTC
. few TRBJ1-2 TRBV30 CAWRGGCAADGYTF TGTGCCTGGAGGGGAGGGTGCGCGGCGGATGGCTACACCTTC
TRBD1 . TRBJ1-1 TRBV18 CASSPKQGVWTEAFF TGTGCCAGCTCACCGAAACAGGGGGTTTGGACTGAAGCTTTCTTT
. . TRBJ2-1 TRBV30 CAWSVFGNEQFF TGTGCCTGGAGTGTATTCGGCAATGAGCAGTTCTTC
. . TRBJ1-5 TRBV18 CASSPTGVPNQPQHF TGTGCCAGCTCACCAACCGGGGTCCCCAATCAGCCCCAGCATTTT
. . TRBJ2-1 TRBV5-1 CASSLVASDYNEQFF TGCGCCAGCAGCTTGGTAGCTAGTGATTACAATGAGCAGTTCTTC
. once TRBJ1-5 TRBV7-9 CASSLGKGSNQPQHF TGTGCCAGCAGCTTAGGGAAGGGAAGCAATCAGCCCCAGCATTTT
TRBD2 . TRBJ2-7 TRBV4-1 CASSQGTSGIYEQYF TGCGCCAGCAGCCAGGGCACTAGCGGGATCTACGAGCAGTACTTC
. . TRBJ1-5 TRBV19 CASSPTENQPQHF TGTGCCAGTAGTCCCACGGAGAATCAGCCCCAGCATTTT
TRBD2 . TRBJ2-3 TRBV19 CATGRAQYTDTQYF TGTGCCACCGGGAGGGCCCAATACACAGATACGCAGTATTTT
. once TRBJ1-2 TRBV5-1 CASSPAGQPEYGYTF TGCGCCAGCAGCCCCGCCGGACAGCCGGAATATGGCTACACCTTC
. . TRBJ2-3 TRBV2 CASRAVGTQYF TGTGCCAGCAGGGCAGTGGGTACGCAGTATTTT
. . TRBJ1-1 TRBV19 CASIRGPGTEAFF TGTGCCAGTATCCGAGGCCCGGGCACTGAAGCTTTCTTT
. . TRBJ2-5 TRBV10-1 CASSRGGEETQYF TGCGCCAGCAGTCGAGGGGGAGAAGAGACCCAGTACTTC
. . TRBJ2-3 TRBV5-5 CASSPRDRYTQYF TGTGCCAGCAGCCCTCGGGACCGCTATACGCAGTATTTT
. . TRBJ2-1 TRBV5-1 CASSQNWGEQFF TGCGCCAGCAGCCAGAATTGGGGTGAGCAGTTCTTC
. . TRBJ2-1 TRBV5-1 CAGSRVSSYNEQFF TGCGCCGGCAGCAGGGTGAGCTCCTACAATGAGCAGTTCTTC
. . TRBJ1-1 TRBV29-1 CSVVRPLNTEAFF TGCAGCGTTGTTAGGCCTTTGAACACTGAAGCTTTCTTT